The 17 T cell receptor beta chains listed next were all sequenced from one sample in a study of T cell responses to AZD1222 COVID-19 vaccine (dated by TCRdb to 2020 to 2022). The sample's time point label, in plain terms: about 28 days (+/-7) after the second vaccine dose. Receptor amplification or capture employed the immunoSEQ multiplex PCR assay. TCRdb stores this immuneACCESS table with in-frame sequences only. Part of the clones is absent; in the studies checked, under half of the shortfall reflects unresolved V genes, and no reason is known for the rest. The sample table records around 150,000 clones; 80% to 95% of these occur just once. The ten most abundant clones make up 3% to 4% of the sample. This specimen was peripheral blood, taken 28 days after the second AZD1222 dose. All receptors derive from an adult who received the AZD1222 COVID-19 vaccine.

The chain carries TRBV28 and TRBJ2-7, with 9 bases that match TRBD1. Germline assignment: CDR1 MDHEN and CDR2 SYDVKM. V lost 2 bases, J lost 3 bases, and 5 bases stayed unmatched. The CDR3 length is 15 residues. CDR3 sequence: CASSLRDRALYEQYF. The CDR3 coding sequence is TGTGCCAGCAGTTTAAGGGACAGGGCCCTCTACGAGCAGTACTTC.

CDR3 nucleotides: TGTGCCAGCAGCTTGCGGGGTGGGTCCTATAATTCACCCCTCCACTTT. Residues: CASSLRGGSYNSPLHF. The chain links TRBV7-3 to TRBJ1-6, with D unresolved. Germline CDR1 and CDR2: SGHTA and FQGTGA. Trimming left V 3 bases short and J 1 base short, with 10 bases between. The CDR3 extends over 16 amino acids.

V gene TRBV2 combines with J gene TRBJ1-3; D is unclear. Germline CDR1 is SNHLY and CDR2 is FYNNEI. V lost 6 bases and J 0 bases, leaving 12 bases between the germline ends. The CDR3 extends over 15 amino acids. CDR3 in amino acids: CASSAVVASGNTIYF. As DNA, the CDR3 is TGTGCCAGCAGCGCCGTGGTGGCCTCTGGAAACACCATATATTTT. Full variable domain (rest looked up from reference TRBV2 and TRBJ1-3): EPEVTQTPSHQVTQMGQEVILRCVPISNHLYFYWYRQILGQKVEFLVSFYNNEISEKSEIFDDQFSVERPDGSNFTLKIRSTKLEDSAMYFCASSAVVASGNTIYFGEGSWLTVV.

This clone occurred once. The CDR3 DNA reads TGTGCCAGCAGCCCAGGTTTCCCCTCAGCTTTCTTT. Amino acid sequence: CASSPGFPSAFF. The chain couples TRBV11-2 to TRBJ1-1; D gene unclear. The CDR3 runs to 12 residues. Germline CDR1 reads SGHAT; CDR2 reads FQNNGV. V lost 5 bases, J lost 10 bases, and 14 bases lay in between.

This clone appeared a single time. The rearrangement uses TRBV7-2 and TRBJ2-7; no firm D call. Germline lookup yields CDR1 SGHTA and CDR2 FQGNSA. V shed 1 base and J shed 2 bases, with 9 bases lying between them. The CDR3 is 14 amino acids. The CDR3, as DNA: TGTGCCAGCAGCTTAGTGGGTGCCACCTACGAGCAGTACTTC. It specifies CASSLVGATYEQYF.

The chain couples TRBV7-9 to TRBJ2-7, with D possibly being TRBD2 (5 bases). The CDR3 runs 12 residues. Trimming shortened V by 1 base and J by 8 bases, and 9 bases separated the two germline ends. CDR1 SEHNR and CDR2 FQNEAQ come from the germline V gene (reference sequence). The CDR3: CASSLDRGKQYF. The CDR3 DNA is TGTGCCAGCAGCTTAGATCGGGGAAAGCAGTACTTC.

The chain employs TRBV3-1 (or the pseudogene TRBV3-2) and TRBJ1-6; D ambiguous. Germline CDR1 reads LGHDT; CDR2 reads YNNKEL (reference sequence). This CDR3 comprises 15 residues. V was clipped by 4 bases and J by 7 bases, with 14 bases between them. The chain's CDR3 is CASSLIEGHNSPLHF. The CDR3, as DNA: TGTGCCAGCAGCCTAATAGAAGGGCACAATTCACCCCTCCACTTT.

This sequence joins TRBV9 and TRBJ2-2; no firm D call. V was pared by 0 bases and J by 3 bases, with 6 bases between. CDR3 length: 14 amino acids. The germline V gene encodes CDR1 SGDLS and CDR2 YYNGEE. The DNA for the CDR3 is TGTGCCAGCAGCGTAGGGGCCGACACCGGGGAGCTGTTTTTT. It codes for CASSVGADTGELFF.

The CDR3 region has the DNA TGTGCCATCAGCCCGGGGTGGGGTGACGTCTATGGCTACACCTTC. Its protein product is CAISPGWGDVYGYTF. The rearrangement uses TRBV10-3 and TRBJ1-2; D call uncertain. Germline lookup yields CDR1 ENHRY and CDR2 SYGVKD. Deletions cut 6 bases from V and 4 bases from J, with 18 bases between. The CDR3 is 15 amino acids.

J is TRBJ1-2 and V is TRBV20-1; no clear D gene. V shed 3 bases and J shed 4 bases, with 6 bases lying between them. Germline lookup yields CDR1 DFQATT and CDR2 SNEGSKA (reference sequence). This CDR3 contains 11 residues. The CDR3 spells CSARSGYGYTF. CDR3 sequence (DNA): TGCAGTGCTAGGTCGGGCTATGGCTACACCTTC.

V is TRBV15 and J is TRBJ1-5; 8 bases are shared with TRBD1. This CDR3 has 14 residues. Germline V gene sequence: CDR1 LNHNV, CDR2 YYDKDF (reference sequence). The ends lost 6 bases at V and 5 bases at J; junction bases unmatched: 6. The CDR3 region is CATRSDRDYQPQHF. The CDR3, as DNA: TGTGCCACCAGATCGGACAGGGATTATCAGCCCCAGCATTTT.

The chain links TRBV4-3 to TRBJ2-5; TRBD2 matches at 15 bases. The germline CDR1 and CDR2 sequences are LGHNA and YSLEER. This CDR3 is built from 16 residues. The trim removed 4 bases at V and 2 bases at J, leaving 2 bases unmatched. The CDR3 sequence is CASSRGLAGGQETQYF. DNA of the CDR3: TGCGCCAGCAGCCGCGGACTAGCGGGAGGGCAAGAGACCCAGTACTTC.

The chain combines TRBV6-1 with TRBJ1-3; D ambiguous. Germline V gene data show CDR1 as MNHNS and CDR2 as SASEGT. The CDR3 is 14 residues long. Trimming stripped 1 base from V and 4 bases from J, with 8 bases between. The CDR3 sequence: CASSEGALGNTIYF. CDR3 sequence (DNA): TGTGCCAGCAGTGAAGGGGCCCTCGGAAACACCATATATTTT.

This chain connects TRBV3-1 (or the pseudogene TRBV3-2) to TRBJ2-5; unclear D gene. The V end was cut by 5 bases, the J end by 2 bases, with 15 bases between. CDR1 is LGHDT and CDR2 is YNNKEL in the germline V gene (reference sequence). The CDR3 is 15 residues long. The CDR3 spells CASSLRTPAQETQYF. The CDR3, as DNA: TGTGCCAGCAGCTTAAGGACCCCAGCACAAGAGACCCAGTACTTC.

This chain links TRBV28 with TRBJ1-1; D is ambiguous. Trimming cost V 8 bases and J 3 bases, with 7 bases left between them. CDR1 is MDHEN, CDR2 SYDVKM, per germline. CDR3 length: 11 residues. CDR3 loop: CASYSDTEAFF. CDR3 bases: TGTGCCAGCTACAGCGACACTGAAGCTTTCTTT.

This sequence joins TRBV7-3 and TRBJ2-3, with 9 bases identical to TRBD1. Germline CDR1 SGHTA, CDR2 FQGTGA. The ends lost 5 bases at V and 3 bases at J; junction bases unmatched: 6. The CDR3 is 15 residues long. DNA of the CDR3: TGTGCCAGCAGCACCGGACAGGGGAGGACAGATACGCAGTATTTT. Translation gives CASSTGQGRTDTQYF.

The chain joins TRBV2 to TRBJ1-4; the D gene is possibly TRBD1 (6 bases). The V and J ends lost 10 bases and 0 bases respectively, with 12 bases between them. In germline, CDR1 is SNHLY, CDR2 FYNNEI. CDR3 length: 14 residues. As DNA, the CDR3 is TGTGCCACTAGACAGGCGGCAACTAATGAAAAACTGTTTTTT. This codes for CATRQAATNEKLFF.